What follows are 3 T cell receptor beta chains derived from one specimen sequenced in a study of blood T cell repertoires in COVID-19. Generated by immunoSEQ multiplex PCR, the TCRdb table keeps only in-frame clones and is missing some. The sample comprises fewer than 200,000 clones, approximately 80% of which are singletons, and roughly a tenth rests with the top ten. Input material: peripheral blood. The receptors derive from a woman older than 75 with active or convalescent COVID-19.

The rearrangement joins TRBV7-2 to TRBJ1-6, with 7 bases matching TRBD1. Trimming removed 8 bases from V and 10 bases from J; junction bases left unmatched: 8. CDR3 length: 13 residues. Germline V gives CDR1 SGHTA, CDR2 FQGNSA. Here the CDR3 reads CASVQGTGSPLHF. The CDR3 nucleotides are TGTGCCAGCGTACAGGGGACGGGGTCACCCCTCCACTTT.

This sequence joins TRBV11-2 and TRBJ1-6, with D tentatively TRBD1 (5 bases). The V gene lost 0 bases and the J gene lost 14 bases, with 17 bases spanning the gap. Germline V gives CDR1 SGHAT, CDR2 FQNNGV. This CDR3 is built from 15 residues. The CDR3 protein is CASSLDRGGAVALHF. The CDR3 DNA reads TGTGCCAGCAGCTTAGATCGTGGAGGGGCAGTAGCCCTCCACTTT.

This clone appeared a few times. The CDR3 nucleotides read TGTGCCAGCAGTGAAAAGACAGGGATCTACATGAAGTACTTC. Its protein is CASSEKTGIYMKYF. The J gene is TRBJ2-7, the V gene TRBV2; 7 bases align to TRBD1. Germline lookup yields CDR1 SNHLY and CDR2 FYNNEI. Losses at the gene ends were 2 bases for V and 11 bases for J; bases not matched to a gene: 12. This CDR3 comprises 14 residues. The full variable domain, in which reference TRBV2 and TRBJ2-7 provide the parts outside the CDR3, is EPEVTQTPSHQVTQMGQEVILRCVPISNHLYFYWYRQILGQKVEFLVSFYNNEISEKSEIFDDQFSVERPDGSNFTLKIRSTKLEDSAMYFCASSEKTGIYMKYFGPGTRLTVT.